The rows below give T cell receptor beta chains drawn from one sample of a study of cytomegalovirus exposure and HLA in healthy donors. Clones were read by immunoSEQ multiplex PCR, and TCRdb kept only the in-frame ones, dropping some. Found here are under 250,000 clones, approximately 80% of them singletons; the top ten hold about 0.77%. The specimen sequenced was PBMCs. The receptor source for this set is a boy aged 2 to 10 in good health and CMV-seronegative. The conserved cysteine and the conserved F or W are not part of the CDR3 here.

J,V,length,CDR3
TRBJ2-3,TRBV7-2,14,ASITVSGDSTDTQY
TRBJ2-1,TRBV9,15,ASSSRTSGSSYNEQF
TRBJ2-6,TRBV10-3,13,AITTDNSGANVLT
TRBJ1-6,TRBV7-9,13,ASSSAVTSNSPLH
-,TRBV19,13,ASSMPGQVPYEQY
TRBJ2-4,TRBV2,17,ASSEAKRGTRVDKNIQY
TRBJ2-3,TRBV5-4,13,ASSFGAGVGDTQY
TRBJ1-2,TRBV7-9,16,ASSTHRSGGRKNYGYT
TRBJ2-1,TRBV6-1,13,ASSGASGSLGEQF
TRBJ2-3,TRBV7-6,12,ASSLAADTDTQY
TRBJ2-3,TRBV4-1,12,ASSPGLVGDTQY
TRBJ1-2,TRBV5-4,12,ASSYPTGNYGYT
TRBJ2-5,TRBV7-3,16,ASSLGLAGDTGQETQY
TRBJ1-4,TRBV25-1,12,ASSEAGQHEKLF
TRBJ1-4,TRBV30,10,AWCVSNEKLF
TRBJ2-3,TRBV5-1,14,ASSFGGGKATDTQY
TRBJ2-4,TRBV15,11,ATGPGDKNIQY
TRBJ1-4,TRBV6-5,14,ASSYSRADVNEKLF
TRBJ1-2,TRBV29-1,14,SVEDSGTGLLHGYT
TRBJ2-7,TRBV11-2,17,ASSLVPGTSRILRYEQY